This T cell receptor (beta chain) originates from a study of technical replicates of blood from four donors. Germline CDR1 is SGDLS and CDR2 is YYNGEE. The CDR3 spans 16 residues. J lost 1 base, V lost 0 bases, and 5 bases had no gene match. TCRdb's table, derived via immunoSEQ multiplex PCR, lists solely in-frame clones and lacks some. The table shows 75,000 to 80,000 clones, with 90% to 95% occurring only once. This clonotype was sampled from a human donor in good health. Sequencing was carried out using T cells isolated from PBMCs. J is TRBJ1-1 and V is TRBV9; 8 nucleotides align to TRBD1. The CDR3 sequence: CASSVDIGQGNTEAFF. The CDR3 coding sequence is TGTGCCAGCAGCGTAGATATAGGACAGGGGAACACTGAAGCTTTCTTT. Full variable domain (missing parts from reference TRBV9 and TRBJ1-1): DSGVTQTPKHLITATGQRVTLRCSPRSGDLSVYWYQQSLDQGLQFLIQYYNGEERAKGNILERFSAQQFPDLHSELNLSSLELGDSALYFCASSVDIGQGNTEAFFGQGTRLTVV.